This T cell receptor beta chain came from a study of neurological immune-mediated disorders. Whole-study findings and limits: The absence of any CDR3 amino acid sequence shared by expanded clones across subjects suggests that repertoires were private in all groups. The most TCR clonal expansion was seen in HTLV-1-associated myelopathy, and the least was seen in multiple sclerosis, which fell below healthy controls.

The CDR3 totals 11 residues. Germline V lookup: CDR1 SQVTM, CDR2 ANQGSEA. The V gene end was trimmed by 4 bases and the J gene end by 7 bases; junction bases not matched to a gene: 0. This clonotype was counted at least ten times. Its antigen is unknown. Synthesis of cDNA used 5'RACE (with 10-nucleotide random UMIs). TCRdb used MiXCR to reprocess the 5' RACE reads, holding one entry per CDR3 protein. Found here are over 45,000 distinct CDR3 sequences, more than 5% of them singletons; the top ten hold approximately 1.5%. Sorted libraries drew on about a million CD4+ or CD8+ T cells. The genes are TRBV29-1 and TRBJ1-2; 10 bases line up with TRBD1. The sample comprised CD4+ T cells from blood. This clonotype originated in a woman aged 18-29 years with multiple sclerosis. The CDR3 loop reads CSVGDRGGYTF. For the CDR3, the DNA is TGCAGCGTTGGGGACAGGGGTGGCTACACCTTC.